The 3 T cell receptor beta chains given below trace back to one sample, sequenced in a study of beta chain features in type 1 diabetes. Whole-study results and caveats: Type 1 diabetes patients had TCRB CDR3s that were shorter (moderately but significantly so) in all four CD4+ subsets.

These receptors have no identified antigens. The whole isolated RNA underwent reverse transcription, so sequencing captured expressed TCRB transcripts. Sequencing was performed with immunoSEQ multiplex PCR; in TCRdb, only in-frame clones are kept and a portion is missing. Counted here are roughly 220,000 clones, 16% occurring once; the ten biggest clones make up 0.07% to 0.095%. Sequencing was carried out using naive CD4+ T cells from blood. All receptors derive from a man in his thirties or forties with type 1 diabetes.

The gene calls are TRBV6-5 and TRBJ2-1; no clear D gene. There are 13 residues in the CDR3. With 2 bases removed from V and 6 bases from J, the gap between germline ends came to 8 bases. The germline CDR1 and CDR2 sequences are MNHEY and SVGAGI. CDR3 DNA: TGTGCCAGCAGTTACCGGTCCGTCAATGAGCAGTTCTTC. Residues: CASSYRSVNEQFF.

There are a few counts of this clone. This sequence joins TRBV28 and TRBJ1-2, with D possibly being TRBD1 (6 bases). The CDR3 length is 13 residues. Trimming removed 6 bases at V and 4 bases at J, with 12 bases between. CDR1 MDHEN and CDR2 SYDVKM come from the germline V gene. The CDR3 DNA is TGTGCCAGCAGCCAGGACAGAGTCTATGGCTACACCTTC. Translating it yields CASSQDRVYGYTF.

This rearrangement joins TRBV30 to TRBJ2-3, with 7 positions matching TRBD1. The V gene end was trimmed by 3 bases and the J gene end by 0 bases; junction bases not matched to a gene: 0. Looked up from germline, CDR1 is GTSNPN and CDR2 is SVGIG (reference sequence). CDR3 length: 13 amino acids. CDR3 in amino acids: CAWRGQSTDTQYF. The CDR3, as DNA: TGTGCCTGGAGGGGACAGAGCACAGATACGCAGTATTTT.